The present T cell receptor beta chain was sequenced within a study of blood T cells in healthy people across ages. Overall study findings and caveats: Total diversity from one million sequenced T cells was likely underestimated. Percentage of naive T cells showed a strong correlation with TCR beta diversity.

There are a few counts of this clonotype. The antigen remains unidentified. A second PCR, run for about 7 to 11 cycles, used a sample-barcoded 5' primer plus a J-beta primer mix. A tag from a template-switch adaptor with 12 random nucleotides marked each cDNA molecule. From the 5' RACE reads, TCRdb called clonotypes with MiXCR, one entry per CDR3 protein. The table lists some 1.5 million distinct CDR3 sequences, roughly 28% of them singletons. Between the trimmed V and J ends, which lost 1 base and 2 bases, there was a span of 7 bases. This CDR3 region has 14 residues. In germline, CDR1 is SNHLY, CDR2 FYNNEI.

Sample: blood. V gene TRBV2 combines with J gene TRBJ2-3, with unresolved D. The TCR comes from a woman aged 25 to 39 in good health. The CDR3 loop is CASSEGQDTDTQYF. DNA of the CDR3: TGTGCCAGCAGTGAAGGTCAGGACACAGATACGCAGTATTTT.